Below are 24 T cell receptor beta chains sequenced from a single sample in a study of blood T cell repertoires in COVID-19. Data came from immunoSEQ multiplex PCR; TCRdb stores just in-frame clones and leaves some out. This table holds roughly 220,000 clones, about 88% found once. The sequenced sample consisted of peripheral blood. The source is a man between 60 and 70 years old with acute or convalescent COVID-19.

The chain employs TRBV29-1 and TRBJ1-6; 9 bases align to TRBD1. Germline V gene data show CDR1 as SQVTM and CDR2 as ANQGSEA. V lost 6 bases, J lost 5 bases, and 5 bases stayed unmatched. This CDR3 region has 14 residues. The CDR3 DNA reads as TGCAGCGTGGGGGGACAGGGAGATAATTCACCCCTCCACTTT. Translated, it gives CSVGGQGDNSPLHF.

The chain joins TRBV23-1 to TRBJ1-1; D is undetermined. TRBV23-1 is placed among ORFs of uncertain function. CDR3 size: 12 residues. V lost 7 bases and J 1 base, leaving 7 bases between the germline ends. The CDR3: CASIRGNTEAFF. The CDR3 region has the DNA TGCGCCAGCATCCGGGGGAACACTGAAGCTTTCTTT.

In nucleotides, the CDR3 is TGCGCCAGCAGCCACCTTAGCGGGGGGCCTTCCTACGAGCAGTACTTC. It encodes CASSHLSGGPSYEQYF. This sequence joins TRBV4-1 and TRBJ2-7, with 10 bases fitting TRBD2. Germline V lookup: CDR1 MGHRA, CDR2 YSYEKL. The V segment lost 3 bases and the J segment 1 base; nucleotides outside the gene matches: 6. The CDR3 contains 16 residues.

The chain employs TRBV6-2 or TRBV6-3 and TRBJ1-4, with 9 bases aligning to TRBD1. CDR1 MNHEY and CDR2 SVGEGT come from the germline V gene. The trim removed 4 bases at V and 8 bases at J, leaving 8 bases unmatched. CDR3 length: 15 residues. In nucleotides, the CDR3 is TGTGCCAGCAGTTTCCCGGGACAGGGAATCGAAAAACTGTTTTTT. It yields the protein CASSFPGQGIEKLFF.

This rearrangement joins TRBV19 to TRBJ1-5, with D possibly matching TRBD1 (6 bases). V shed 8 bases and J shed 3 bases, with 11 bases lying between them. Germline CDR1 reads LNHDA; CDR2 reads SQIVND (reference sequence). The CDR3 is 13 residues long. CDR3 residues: CASQGQFNQPQHF. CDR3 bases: TGTGCCAGTCAAGGACAGTTCAATCAGCCCCAGCATTTT. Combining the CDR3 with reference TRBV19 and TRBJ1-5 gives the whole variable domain DGGITQSPKYLFRKEGQNVTLSCEQNLNHDAMYWYRQDPGQGLRLIYYSQIVNDFQKGDIAEGYSVSREKKESFPLTVTSAQKNPTAFYLCASQGQFNQPQHFGDGTRLSIL.

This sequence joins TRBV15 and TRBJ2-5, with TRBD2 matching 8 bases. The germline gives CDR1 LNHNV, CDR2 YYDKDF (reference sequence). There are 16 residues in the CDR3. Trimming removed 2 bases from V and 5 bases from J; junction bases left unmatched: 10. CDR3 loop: CATSRPSLAGVETQYF. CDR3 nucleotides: TGTGCCACCAGCAGACCCTCGCTAGCGGGTGTTGAGACCCAGTACTTC.

CDR3 coding DNA: TGCGCCAGCAGCTCGGGACAACGGAACTATGGCTACACCTTC. The encoded protein is CASSSGQRNYGYTF. J is TRBJ1-2 and V is TRBV5-1; TRBD1 is a possible D gene (6 bases). Trimming left V 3 bases short and J 2 bases short, with 11 bases between. From germline, CDR1 is SGHRS and CDR2 YFSETQ. The CDR3 is 14 amino acids. Drawing the rest from reference TRBV5-1 and TRBJ1-2, the complete variable domain is KAGVTQTPRYLIKTRGQQVTLSCSPISGHRSVSWYQQTPGQGLQFLFEYFSETQRNKGNFPGRFSGRQFSNSRSEMNVSTLELGDSALYLCASSSGQRNYGYTFGSGTRLTVV.

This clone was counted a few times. The CDR3: CASSPPPGPPSGELFF. In nucleotides, the CDR3 is TGTGCCAGCTCACCACCGCCTGGCCCGCCGTCCGGGGAGCTGTTTTTT. The chain is built from TRBV18 and TRBJ2-2; no definite D call. The CDR3 extends over 16 amino acids. Trimming took 0 bases from V and 6 from J, leaving 14 bases between them. Germline V CDR1 and CDR2: KGHSH, LQKENI.

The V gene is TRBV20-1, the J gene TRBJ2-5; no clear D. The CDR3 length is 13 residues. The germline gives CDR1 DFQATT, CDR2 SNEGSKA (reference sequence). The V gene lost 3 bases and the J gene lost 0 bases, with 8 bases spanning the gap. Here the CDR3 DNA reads TGCAGTGCTAGTCCGCAGTACCAAGAGACCCAGTACTTC. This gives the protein CSASPQYQETQYF.

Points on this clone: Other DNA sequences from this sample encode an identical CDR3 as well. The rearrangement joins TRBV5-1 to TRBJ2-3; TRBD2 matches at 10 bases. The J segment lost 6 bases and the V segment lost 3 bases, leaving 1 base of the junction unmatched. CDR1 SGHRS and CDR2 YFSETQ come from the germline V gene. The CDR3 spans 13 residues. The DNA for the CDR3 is TGCGCCAGCAGCTCTAGCGGGGGTGATACGCAGTATTTT. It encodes CASSSSGGDTQYF.

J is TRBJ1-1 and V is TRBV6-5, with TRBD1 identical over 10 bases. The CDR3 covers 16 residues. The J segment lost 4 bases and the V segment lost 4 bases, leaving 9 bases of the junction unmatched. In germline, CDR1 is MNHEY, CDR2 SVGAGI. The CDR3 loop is CASSWGRTGGRTEAFF. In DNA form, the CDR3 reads TGTGCCAGCAGTTGGGGACGGACAGGGGGACGCACTGAAGCTTTCTTT.

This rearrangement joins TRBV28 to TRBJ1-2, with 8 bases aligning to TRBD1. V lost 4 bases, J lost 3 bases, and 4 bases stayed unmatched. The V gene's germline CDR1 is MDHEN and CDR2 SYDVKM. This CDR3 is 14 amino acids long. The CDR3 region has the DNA TGTGCCAGCAGTTCGGGACAGGCCTACTATGGCTACACCTTC. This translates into CASSSGQAYYGYTF.

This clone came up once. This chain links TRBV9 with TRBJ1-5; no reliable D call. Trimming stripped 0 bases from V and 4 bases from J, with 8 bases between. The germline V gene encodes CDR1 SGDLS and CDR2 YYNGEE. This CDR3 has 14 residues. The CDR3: CASSVDAGNQPQHF. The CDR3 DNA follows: TGTGCCAGCAGCGTAGACGCGGGAAATCAGCCCCAGCATTTT. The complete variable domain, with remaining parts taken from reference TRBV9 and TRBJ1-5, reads DSGVTQTPKHLITATGQRVTLRCSPRSGDLSVYWYQQSLDQGLQFLIQYYNGEERAKGNILERFSAQQFPDLHSELNLSSLELGDSALYFCASSVDAGNQPQHFGDGTRLSIL.

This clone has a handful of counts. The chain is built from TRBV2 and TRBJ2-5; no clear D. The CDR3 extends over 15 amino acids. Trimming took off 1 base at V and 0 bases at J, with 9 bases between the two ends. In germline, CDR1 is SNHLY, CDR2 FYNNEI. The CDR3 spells CASSEGPTHQETQYF. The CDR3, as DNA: TGTGCCAGCAGTGAAGGTCCAACTCACCAAGAGACCCAGTACTTC.

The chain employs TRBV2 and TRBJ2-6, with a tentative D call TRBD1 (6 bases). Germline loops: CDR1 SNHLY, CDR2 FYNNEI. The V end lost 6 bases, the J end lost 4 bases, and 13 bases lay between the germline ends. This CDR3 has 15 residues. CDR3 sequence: CASSPGVSGANVLTF. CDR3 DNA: TGTGCCAGCAGCCCAGGGGTATCCGGGGCCAACGTCCTGACTTTC.

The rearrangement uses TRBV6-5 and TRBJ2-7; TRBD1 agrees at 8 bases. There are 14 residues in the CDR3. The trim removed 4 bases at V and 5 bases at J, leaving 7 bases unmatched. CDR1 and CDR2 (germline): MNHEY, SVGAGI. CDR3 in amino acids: CASSWSRDRHEQYF. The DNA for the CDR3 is TGTGCCAGCAGTTGGTCCCGGGACAGGCACGAGCAGTACTTC.

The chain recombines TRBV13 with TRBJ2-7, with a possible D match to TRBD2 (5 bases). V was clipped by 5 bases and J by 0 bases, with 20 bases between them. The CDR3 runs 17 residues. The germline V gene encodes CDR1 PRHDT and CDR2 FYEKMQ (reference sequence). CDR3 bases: TGTGCCAGCAGCGCCGCATTCGAGGGCCCGGTCTCCTACGAGCAGTACTTC. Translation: CASSAAFEGPVSYEQYF.

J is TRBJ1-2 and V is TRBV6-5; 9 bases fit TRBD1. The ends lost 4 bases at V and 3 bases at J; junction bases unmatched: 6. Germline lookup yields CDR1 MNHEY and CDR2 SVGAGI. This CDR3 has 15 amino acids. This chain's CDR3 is CASSFSDRGDYGYTF. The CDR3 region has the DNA TGTGCCAGCAGTTTCTCGGACAGGGGCGACTATGGCTACACCTTC.

DNA for the CDR3: TGTGCCAGCAGTGAACTCGCAGCGGGGCTCACAGATACGCAGTATTTT. Translation gives CASSELAAGLTDTQYF. The chain recombines TRBV6-1 with TRBJ2-3; 7 bases line up with TRBD2. Per germline, CDR1 MNHNS and CDR2 SASEGT. Trimming at V came to 2 bases and at J to 2 bases, leaving 7 bases not matched to a gene. This CDR3 is 16 amino acids long.

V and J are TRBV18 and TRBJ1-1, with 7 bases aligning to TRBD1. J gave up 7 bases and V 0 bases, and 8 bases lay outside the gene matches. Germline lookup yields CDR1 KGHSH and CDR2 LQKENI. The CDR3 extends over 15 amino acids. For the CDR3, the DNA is TGTGCCAGCTCACCACCGAACGACAGGGAGAGTGAAGCTTTCTTT. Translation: CASSPPNDRESEAFF.

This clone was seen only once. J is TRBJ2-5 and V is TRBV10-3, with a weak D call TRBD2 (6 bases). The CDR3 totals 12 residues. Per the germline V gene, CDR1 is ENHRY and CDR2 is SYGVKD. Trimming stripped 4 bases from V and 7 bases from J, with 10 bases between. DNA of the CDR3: TGTGCCATCAGTGGCGGGGTGGGGACCCAGTACTTC. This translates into CAISGGVGTQYF.

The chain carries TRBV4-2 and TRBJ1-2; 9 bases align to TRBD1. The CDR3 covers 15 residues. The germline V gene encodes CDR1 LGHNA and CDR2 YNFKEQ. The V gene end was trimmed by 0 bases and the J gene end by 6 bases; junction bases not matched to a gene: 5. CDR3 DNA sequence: TGTGCCAGCAGCCAAGATAGGGGACAGGGTGATGGCTACACCTTC. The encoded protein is CASSQDRGQGDGYTF.

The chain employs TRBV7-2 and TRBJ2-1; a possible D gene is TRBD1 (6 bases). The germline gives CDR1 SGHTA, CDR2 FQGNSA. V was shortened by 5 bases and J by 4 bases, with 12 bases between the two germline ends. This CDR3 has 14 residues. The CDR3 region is CASSRDMGYNEQFF. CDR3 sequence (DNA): TGTGCCAGCAGCAGGGACATGGGGTACAATGAGCAGTTCTTC.

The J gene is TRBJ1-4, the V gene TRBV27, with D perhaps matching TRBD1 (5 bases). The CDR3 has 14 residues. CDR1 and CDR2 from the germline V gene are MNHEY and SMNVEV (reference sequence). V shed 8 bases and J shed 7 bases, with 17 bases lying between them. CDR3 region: CASRTAGGGEKLFF. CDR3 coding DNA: TGTGCCAGCCGGACCGCGGGGGGAGGTGAAAAACTGTTTTTT.